The rows below give T cell receptor beta chains drawn from one sample of a study of regulatory T cells in long-lasting Graves disease. A single record per CDR3 protein comes from TCRdb applying MiXCR to the multiplex PCR reads. The sample holds over 200,000 distinct CDR3 sequences; around 16% are singletons and the top ten take around 20%. Sequencing used peripheral blood mononuclear cells (PBMCs), obtained at new diagnosis, from a patient treated with antithyroid drugs. Every receptor here comes from a female donor with Graves disease. The CDR3 runs from the conserved cysteine through the conserved F or W. The D gene is left open where the match is weak. Some rows have no size entry. The others give once, few or many, or a class for an expanded clone.

d_gene	v_gene	j_gene	abundance	CDR3aa	CDR3nt
TRBD2	TRBV7-9	TRBJ2-2	many	CASSLGGRNTGELFF	TGTGCCAGCAGCTTAGGCGGGAGGAACACCGGGGAGCTGTTTTTT
-	TRBV7-3	TRBJ2-1	few	CASSPGEALEQFF	TGTGCCAGCAGCCCCGGTGAGGCGCTTGAGCAGTTCTTC
-	TRBV27	TRBJ2-2	many	CASSQNLGELFF	TGTGCCAGCAGCCAAAACTTGGGGGAGCTGTTTTTT
-	TRBV7-8	TRBJ1-5	many	CTSSLGTRSGQPQHF	TGTACCAGCAGCTTAGGGACACGCTCTGGTCAGCCCCAGCATTTT
TRBD2	TRBV10-3	TRBJ2-3	many	CAIKGVAGGPEDTQYF	TGTGCCATCAAAGGGGTGGCGGGAGGGCCCGAAGATACGCAGTATTTT
-	TRBV27	TRBJ2-5	many	CASSQPGRETQYF	TGTGCCAGCAGCCAGCCGGGACGGGAGACCCAGTACTTC
-	TRBV11-1	TRBJ2-7	many	CASSSSRKQYF	TGTGCCAGCAGCTCCTCTAGGAAGCAGTACTTC
-	TRBV6-1	TRBJ1-5	few	CASSLDTYSNQPQHF	TGTGCCAGCAGCCTTGACACGTATAGCAATCAGCCCCAGCATTTT
TRBD2	TRBV3-1	TRBJ2-5	-	CASSPQTSGKRETQYF	TGTGCCAGCAGCCCGCAGACTAGCGGGAAGAGGGAGACCCAGTACTTC
TRBD1	TRBV27	TRBJ1-1	few	CASSSHRGGMNTEAFF	TGTGCCAGCAGTTCCCACAGGGGGGGCATGAACACTGAAGCTTTCTTT
-	TRBV13	TRBJ2-2	many	CASSLGTLGADTYTGELFF	TGTGCCAGCAGCTTAGGCACCCTGGGGGCGGATACGTACACCGGGGAGCTGTTTTTT
-	TRBV6-1	TRBJ2-3	-	CASSEGGPADAQYF	TGTGCCAGCAGTGAGGGGGGGCCGGCAGATGCGCAGTATTTT
-	TRBV20-1	TRBJ1-1	many	CSGSRGRETEAFF	TGCAGCGGATCTAGAGGGCGGGAAACTGAAGCTTTCTTT
TRBD1	TRBV3-1	TRBJ2-5	few	CASSQRTGGTETQYF	TGTGCCAGCAGCCAACGGACAGGGGGCACGGAGACCCAGTACTTC
TRBD2	TRBV7-2	TRBJ2-1	many	CASSSGTSGDNEQFF	TGTGCCAGCAGCTCCGGGACTAGCGGCGACAATGAGCAGTTCTTC
TRBD1	TRBV7-8	TRBJ1-1	many	CASSPRGFTEAFF	TGTGCCAGCAGCCCCAGGGGGTTCACTGAAGCTTTCTTT
TRBD2	TRBV15	TRBJ2-2	-	CATSRSGLAVNTGELFF	TGTGCCACCAGCAGATCGGGACTAGCGGTGAACACCGGGGAGCTGTTTTTT
-	TRBV9	TRBJ1-1	many	CASSVGVSGTEAFF	TGTGCCAGCAGCGTAGGGGTATCGGGCACTGAAGCTTTCTTT
TRBD2	TRBV20-1	TRBJ2-7	many	CSAPRTSNEQYF	TGCAGTGCCCCCAGGACTAGCAACGAGCAGTACTTC
-	TRBV7-8	TRBJ1-6	many	CASSFSQGNSPLHF	TGTGCCAGCAGCTTCTCCCAGGGGAATTCACCCCTCCACTTT
-	TRBV24-1	TRBJ2-1	many	CATSEDRSYNEQFF	TGTGCCACCAGTGAGGACAGATCCTACAATGAGCAGTTCTTC
-	TRBV29-1	TRBJ2-1	-	CSVPRAAGNEQFF	TGCAGCGTTCCACGCGCGGCCGGAAATGAGCAGTTCTTC
-	TRBV11-2	TRBJ2-3	many	CASSATPSTDTQYF	TGTGCCAGCAGCGCGACACCTAGCACAGATACGCAGTATTTT
TRBD2	TRBV10-1	TRBJ2-3	many	CASSDGEGSADTQYF	TGCGCCAGCAGTGACGGGGAGGGCAGCGCAGATACGCAGTATTTT
-	TRBV11-2	TRBJ1-2	many	CASSLKEGGNYGYTF	TGTGCCAGCAGCTTAAAGGAGGGGGGAAACTATGGCTACACCTTC
-	TRBV6-2/TRBV6-3	TRBJ1-2	-	CASIGQGNYGYTF	TGTGCCAGCATAGGGCAGGGGAACTATGGCTACACCTTC
-	TRBV19	TRBJ1-2	many	CASSIYQYQGYTF	TGTGCCAGTAGTATTTACCAATACCAGGGCTACACCTTC
-	TRBV19	TRBJ2-7	many	CASSINHGSSYEQYF	TGTGCCAGTAGTATTAACCACGGTAGCTCCTACGAGCAGTACTTC
TRBD1	TRBV5-1	TRBJ2-1	-	CASSRGQGGWSYNEQFF	TGCGCCAGCAGCCGTGGACAGGGTGGGTGGTCCTACAATGAGCAGTTCTTC
-	TRBV5-5	TRBJ2-5	-	CASSLAEWETQYF	TGTGCCAGCAGCTTGGCTGAGTGGGAGACCCAGTACTTC
-	TRBV19	TRBJ1-5	many	CASSNTGPNQPQHF	TGTGCCAGTAGTAATACAGGGCCTAATCAGCCCCAGCATTTT
TRBD2	TRBV30	TRBJ2-4	-	CAWSREGRSIQYF	TGTGCCTGGAGTCGGGAGGGGAGGAGCATTCAGTACTTC
-	TRBV27	TRBJ1-1	many	CASSSPVNTEAFF	TGTGCCAGCAGTTCGCCGGTTAACACTGAAGCTTTCTTT
TRBD2	TRBV28	TRBJ2-7	many	CASSGIAGSYEQYF	TGTGCCAGCAGCGGTATAGCGGGGTCCTACGAGCAGTACTTC
TRBD1	TRBV28	TRBJ1-5	many	CASSPTGVGSNQPQHF	TGTGCCAGCAGTCCCACAGGGGTAGGGAGCAATCAGCCCCAGCATTTT
-	TRBV11-2	TRBJ2-3	many	CASSPQVDTDTQYF	TGTGCCAGCAGCCCCCAGGTGGACACAGATACGCAGTATTTT
-	TRBV28	TRBJ2-7	-	CASSGGQGTPYEQYF	TGTGCCAGCAGCGGGGGACAAGGGACCCCCTACGAGCAGTACTTC
-	TRBV5-1	TRBJ1-2	few	CASSLEPGVVYGYTF	TGCGCCAGCAGCTTGGAACCAGGGGTGGTCTATGGCTACACCTTC
-	TRBV28	TRBJ1-1	many	CASRAFRGAAGKTEAFF	TGTGCCAGCAGAGCTTTTAGGGGGGCCGCGGGTAAAACTGAAGCTTTCTTT
-	TRBV20-1	TRBJ2-5	many	CSARDYRWETQYF	TGCAGTGCTAGAGATTACCGGTGGGAGACCCAGTACTTC
-	TRBV28	TRBJ2-1	many	CASSPPMSYNEQFF	TGTGCCAGCAGCCCTCCGATGTCCTACAATGAGCAGTTCTTC
-	TRBV20-1	TRBJ1-1	-	CSAREAGVYEAFF	TGCAGTGCTAGAGAGGCAGGGGTGTATGAAGCTTTCTTT
-	TRBV18	TRBJ1-2	many	CASSPVANYGYTF	TGTGCCAGCTCGCCAGTCGCTAACTATGGCTACACCTTC
TRBD2	TRBV12-3/TRBV12-4	TRBJ2-7	-	CASSKTSGRAGYGQYF	TGTGCCAGCAGTAAGACTAGCGGGAGGGCCGGGTACGGGCAGTACTTC
TRBD1	TRBV28	TRBJ2-7	many	CASTTGGSYEQYF	TGTGCCAGCACGACAGGGGGTTCCTACGAGCAGTACTTC
-	TRBV6-1	TRBJ2-5	many	CASSDRGVKETQYF	TGTGCCAGCAGTGACAGGGGGGTGAAAGAGACCCAGTACTTC
TRBD2	TRBV10-3	TRBJ2-1	many	CATKTSGEYNEQFF	TGTGCCACCAAGACTAGCGGAGAGTACAATGAGCAGTTCTTC
-	TRBV28	TRBJ2-7	many	CASSAAGTRSYEQYF	TGTGCCAGCAGTGCCGCAGGTACTAGGTCCTACGAGCAGTACTTC
TRBD1	TRBV27	TRBJ1-4	many	CASSLTWTGLNEKLFF	TGTGCCAGCAGTTTAACATGGACAGGCCTAAATGAAAAACTGTTTTTT
TRBD1	TRBV29-1	TRBJ1-1	many	CSVAGGRGRGTEAFF	TGCAGCGTTGCTGGAGGGAGGGGGCGAGGCACTGAAGCTTTCTTT
-	TRBV28	TRBJ2-7	many	CASRDYEQYF	TGTGCCAGCAGGGACTACGAGCAGTACTTC
TRBD1	TRBV2	TRBJ2-5	-	CASSQDRVGETQYF	TGTGCCAGCAGTCAGGACAGGGTGGGGGAGACCCAGTACTTC
-	TRBV12-3/TRBV12-4	TRBJ1-3	many	CASRTESSGNTIYF	TGTGCCAGCAGAACTGAATCATCTGGAAACACCATATATTTT
-	TRBV6-1	TRBJ2-7	many	CASGSTGDSGEQYF	TGTGCCAGCGGGTCGACGGGAGATAGCGGTGAGCAGTACTTC
-	TRBV7-2	TRBJ1-3	many	CASSPWSPGNTIYF	TGTGCCAGCAGCCCGTGGTCACCTGGAAACACCATATATTTT
-	TRBV5-4	TRBJ2-1	many	CASLLRDGGYNEQFF	TGTGCCAGCCTGCTCCGGGACGGAGGCTACAATGAGCAGTTCTTC
-	TRBV28	TRBJ1-2	many	CASSLGANNYGYTF	TGTGCCAGCAGTTTAGGGGCCAATAACTATGGCTACACCTTC
TRBD1	TRBV20-1	TRBJ1-2	many	CSARQGGNYGYTF	TGCAGTGCCAGACAGGGGGGTAACTATGGCTACACCTTC
-	TRBV10-3	TRBJ2-2	many	CAITQHATNTGELFF	TGTGCCATCACCCAACATGCAACGAACACCGGGGAGCTGTTTTTT
-	TRBV20-1	TRBJ2-7	few	CSALGYEQYF	TGCAGTGCTTTGGGGTACGAGCAGTACTTC